This T cell receptor beta chain appears in the sequencing data of a study of cytomegalovirus exposure and HLA in healthy donors. Points from the study as a whole: The authors listed over 150 TCR beta chains as cytomegalovirus-associated. Confirmation was obtained in vitro that three CMV-associated chains are specific for CMV antigens.

Germline assignment: CDR1 MNHEY and CDR2 SVGAGI. V lost 5 bases and J 7 bases, leaving 15 bases between the germline ends. The CDR3 contains 15 residues. Produced via immunoSEQ multiplex PCR; TCRdb's table is partial and in-frame only. The sample lists about 130,000 clones; about nine tenths were seen once. As to this clone: What it recognizes is unknown.

The clonotype was recovered from a man between 25 and 39 years old in good health and CMV-seronegative. The sequencing input was PBMCs. The chain combines TRBV6-5 with TRBJ1-6; D is perhaps TRBD1 (5 bases). The CDR3 loop is CASSTSWRGNSPLHF. Written as DNA, the CDR3 is TGTGCCAGCAGTACCTCCTGGAGGGGCAATTCACCCCTCCACTTT.